This T cell receptor (beta chain) stems from a study of identical twins. Every sampled donor was Caucasian and healthy. Through template switching, a universal primer site was introduced, and the cDNA contained unique molecular identifiers. TCRdb called the 5' RACE reads again in MiXCR, with one record for every CDR3 protein. The sample includes around 960,000 distinct CDR3 sequences, about 12% seen only once; the top ten take roughly 1.5%. Overall study results and limits: Not following the same donors, the study drew its conclusions from cross-sectional statistical analysis. Researchers caution that invariant MAIT and iNKT cells could partly confound zero-insertion analyses.

Germline CDR1 is SNHLY and CDR2 is FYNNEI. V lost 6 bases, J lost 3 bases, and 11 bases lay in between. The CDR3 runs to 13 residues. Details on this clonotype: Its antigen is unknown.

The data also belong to a second study, concerning yellow fever vaccine responses in identical twins.

This clonotype originated in a woman aged 18-30 years in good health. Material: PBMCs. The genes are TRBV2 and TRBJ1-2; D is possibly TRBD1 (5 bases). CDR3 coding DNA: TGTGCCAGCAGGACAGCCTCCGACTATGGCTACACCTTC. It specifies CASRTASDYGYTF.